The clone carrying this T cell receptor beta chain has a count of ten or more. The target antigen is unknown. Ranging in age from roughly 6 to 100, the donors were healthy Caucasian individuals from Russia. For the second PCR, which ran for 7 to 11 cycles, a sample-barcoded 5' primer and a J-beta primer mix were used. One entry per CDR3 protein, called by TCRdb with MiXCR from the 5' RACE reads. Seen here are nearly 800,000 distinct CDR3 sequences, about 61% observed once, and the top ten hold around 25%. The entry originates in a study of blood T cells in healthy people across ages. Findings and caveats of the study: Observed TCR beta diversity per million T cells went down as age went up. This fall followed a roughly linear course with age. The unknown donor CMV status may have confounded expanded clonotype changes.

The V and J ends lost 2 bases and 5 bases respectively, with 12 bases between them. This CDR3 comprises 13 residues. Germline loops: CDR1 SQVTM, CDR2 ANQGSEA. The chain is built from TRBV29-1 and TRBJ1-2; unclear D gene. The TCR sequence derives from a man aged 40-55 years in good health. The sample taken for sequencing was blood. The CDR3 here is CSVERGDSYGYTF. For the CDR3, the DNA is TGCAGCGTTGAACGCGGGGATTCTTATGGCTACACCTTC. Looking up the rest from reference TRBV29-1 and TRBJ1-2 gives the full variable domain: SAVISQKPSRDICQRGTSLTIQCQVDSQVTMMFWYRQQPGQSLTLIATANQGSEATYESGFVIDKFPISRPNLTFSTLTVSNMSPEDSSIYLCSVERGDSYGYTFGSGTRLTVV.